A selection of T cell receptor beta chains follows, all from one sample in a study of identical twins. TCRdb recomputed calls from the 5' RACE reads with MiXCR, one row per CDR3 protein. The sample contains under 800,000 distinct CDR3 sequences, roughly 20% of which appear only once. These data were also filed under a second study, of T cells expressing NK-cell markers.

The sequenced material came from PBMCs. These receptors all come from a woman between 18 and 29 years old in good health. CDR3s include the opening cysteine and the closing phenylalanine or tryptophan. D genes are given only for firm matches. Size is stated for part of the rows, as once, few or many counts, or as a class when the clone is expanded.

clone size	V gene	D gene	J gene	CDR3 DNA	CDR3 protein
NA	TRBV11-2	TRBD1	TRBJ1-1	TGTGCCAGCAACCGGGACAGGTCACGTTCGGCTGAAGCTTTCTTT	CASNRDRSRSAEAFF
many	TRBV5-1	TRBD1	TRBJ1-2	TGCGCCAGCAGCTTCGGGACAGGGCTTTCTGGCTACACCTTC	CASSFGTGLSGYTF
NA	TRBV6-5	NA	TRBJ2-3	TGTGCCAGCAGTTCACGACTCTCCGGGGCACGAACTAGCACAGATACGCAGTATTTT	CASSSRLSGARTSTDTQYF
few	TRBV12-3/TRBV12-4	NA	TRBJ2-3	TGTGCCAGCAGTTTAGGGGAGCGGCTAACCACAGATACGCAGTATTTT	CASSLGERLTTDTQYF
NA	TRBV12-3/TRBV12-4	NA	TRBJ2-5	TGTGCCAGCAGTCCGACCTGGGGGCAGACCCAGTACTTC	CASSPTWGQTQYF
NA	TRBV7-3	TRBD2	TRBJ2-1	TGTGCCAGCAGCTTAATTGGGACTACAAATGAGCAGTTCTTC	CASSLIGTTNEQFF
NA	TRBV11-2	TRBD2	TRBJ2-1	TGTGCCAGCAGCTTAAGCCTTCGGAGCGGGAGATTGATATCGGGTGAGCAGTTCTTC	CASSLSLRSGRLISGEQFF
NA	TRBV12-3/TRBV12-4	TRBD2	TRBJ2-3	TGTGCCAGCAGCCTCAGAGCGGGGGGAATCGCAGATACGCAGTATTTT	CASSLRAGGIADTQYF
few	TRBV12-3/TRBV12-4	NA	TRBJ2-1	TGTGCCAGCAGTTTCCCCGGGACGGCACACTTC	CASSFPGTAHF
few	TRBV9	NA	TRBJ2-5	TGTGCCAGCAGCGTAAGTCCGTCCCAAGAGACCCAGTACTTC	CASSVSPSQETQYF
NA	TRBV27	NA	TRBJ1-2	TGTGCCAGCAGTCGCGATTCCGGGACGGTCTATGGCTACACCTTC	CASSRDSGTVYGYTF
NA	TRBV6-5	NA	TRBJ1-3	TGTGCCAGCAGTTACGGGCCAGGGGTAAACACCATATATTTT	CASSYGPGVNTIYF
NA	TRBV5-1	NA	TRBJ2-1	TGCGCCAGCACCTATCCTGGAGGAGATGAGCAGTTCTTC	CASTYPGGDEQFF
many	TRBV5-1	NA	TRBJ1-1	TGCGCCAGCAGCTTGGCCGACAGACAGAACACTGAAGCTTTCTTT	CASSLADRQNTEAFF
few	TRBV7-2	NA	TRBJ1-4	TGTGCCAGCAGCTTAAAGGGAATGTGGAAACTGTTTTTT	CASSLKGMWKLFF
NA	TRBV18	TRBD1	TRBJ2-1	TGTGCCAGCTCACCGGACAGGGAGCAGTTCTTC	CASSPDREQFF
few	TRBV4-1	NA	TRBJ2-7	TGCGCCAGCAGCCAAGTGAACCGGGTCGAGCAGTACTTC	CASSQVNRVEQYF
NA	TRBV6-2/TRBV6-3	NA	TRBJ2-1	TGTGCCAGCAGTTACCCCTCCTATGACAATGAGCAGTTCTTC	CASSYPSYDNEQFF
many	TRBV12-3/TRBV12-4	NA	TRBJ2-6	TGTGCCAGCAGTTTATCAGGCGCTGGGGCCAACGTCCTGACTTTC	CASSLSGAGANVLTF
NA	TRBV7-9	TRBD2	TRBJ2-5	TGTGCCAGCAGCTTTCCTCCGACTAGCGGGGAAGAGACCCAGTACTTC	CASSFPPTSGEETQYF
NA	TRBV7-9	TRBD2	TRBJ2-2	TGTGCCAGCAGCGACACTAGCGGGGTGTACACCGGGGAGCTGTTTTTT	CASSDTSGVYTGELFF
few	TRBV6-5	NA	TRBJ1-2	TGTGCCAGCAGTTACTCGTACAGGGCGTGGGGAAACTATGGCTACACCTTC	CASSYSYRAWGNYGYTF
NA	TRBV12-3/TRBV12-4	TRBD2	TRBJ2-5	TGTGCCAGCAGTTTCCCCGGGACTACCATCTTC	CASSFPGTTIF
many	TRBV4-3	NA	TRBJ1-4	TGCGCCAGCAGCCAAGATTATACGCATAATGAAAAACTGTTTTTT	CASSQDYTHNEKLFF
few	TRBV6-5	TRBD1	TRBJ2-7	TGTGCCAGCAGTTACTCCGGACAGGGGGCCCGAGAGCAGTACTTC	CASSYSGQGAREQYF
many	TRBV4-1	TRBD1	TRBJ1-2	TGCGCCAGCAGCCTGGGGACAGGGTATGGCTACACCTTC	CASSLGTGYGYTF
few	TRBV2	NA	TRBJ1-1	TGTGCCAGCCGAGGGGGGGCCGGTACTGAAGCTTTCTTT	CASRGGAGTEAFF
NA	TRBV11-2	TRBD1	TRBJ2-1	TGTGCCAGCAGCTTAGTTGGCCGGCAGGGGGTGAGGTATGAGCAGTTCTTC	CASSLVGRQGVRYEQFF
NA	TRBV20-1	TRBD1	TRBJ1-4	TGCAGTGCGCCGGGACAGCTTAATGAAAAACTGTTTTTT	CSAPGQLNEKLFF
few	TRBV12-3/TRBV12-4	TRBD2	TRBJ2-7	TGTGCCAGCAGTTTTAGGCTAGCGGACACGGAGCAGTACTTC	CASSFRLADTEQYF
NA	TRBV6-6	NA	TRBJ1-1	TGTGCCAGCAGGATCATTCTGAACACTGAAGCTTTCTTT	CASRIILNTEAFF
NA	TRBV12-3/TRBV12-4	TRBD1	TRBJ1-3	TGTGCCAGCAGTAACCGACAGGGGAGTGAGCAAACCATATATTTT	CASSNRQGSEQTIYF
NA	TRBV29-1	NA	TRBJ2-1	TGCAGCGTTGAAGGGGCTGTCAGCTCCTACAATGAGCAGTTCTTC	CSVEGAVSSYNEQFF
NA	TRBV12-3/TRBV12-4	NA	TRBJ1-6	TGTGCCAGCAGTTTACCCCGTGACAATTCACCCCTCCACTTT	CASSLPRDNSPLHF
few	TRBV27	NA	TRBJ1-1	TGTGCCAGCAGTGCATATCAATTAGGGTCGCGGGAAGCTTTCTTT	CASSAYQLGSREAFF
few	TRBV6-6	TRBD1	TRBJ1-2	TGTGCCAGCAGTCGGACAGGGGGTGACTACACCTTC	CASSRTGGDYTF
few	TRBV4-2	TRBD2	TRBJ2-4	TGTGCCAGCAGCCAAGTCGGGGGGGAAAACATTCAGTACTTC	CASSQVGGENIQYF
few	TRBV6-1	NA	TRBJ2-7	TGTGCCAGCAGCTCCCTTCAGGGTGCTAACTACGAGCAGTACTTC	CASSSLQGANYEQYF
NA	TRBV5-1	NA	TRBJ2-3	TGCGCCAGCAGCTTGGCCGTGGGGATAGATACGCAGTATTTT	CASSLAVGIDTQYF
many	TRBV9	NA	TRBJ2-3	TGTGCCAGCAGCTCCCCAGTCGGGACAGATACGCAGTATTTT	CASSSPVGTDTQYF
few	TRBV27	NA	TRBJ1-6	TGTGCCAGCAGTCCGAAATACAGGGTCGGGCCCCTCCACTTT	CASSPKYRVGPLHF
few	TRBV29-1	NA	TRBJ2-5	TGCAGCGTCCGAGGCCAGTATTATCTGGAGACCCAGTACTTC	CSVRGQYYLETQYF
many	TRBV12-3/TRBV12-4	NA	TRBJ2-1	TGTGCCAGCAGTTGGGAGAGCTCCTACAATGAGCAGTTCTTC	CASSWESSYNEQFF
NA	TRBV9	NA	TRBJ2-7	TGTGCCAGCAGCGTAGGGCCTAAGGGAGTGGGTGGCTACGAGCAGTACTTC	CASSVGPKGVGGYEQYF
many	TRBV20-1	TRBD1	TRBJ2-7	TGCAGTGCCATACCGGGACAGGGGACCTACGAGCAGTACTTC	CSAIPGQGTYEQYF
few	TRBV6-1	NA	TRBJ1-5	TGTGCCAGCAGCAACGGGGGGACTCAGCCCCAGCATTTT	CASSNGGTQPQHF
NA	TRBV7-9	TRBD1	TRBJ2-7	TGTGCCAGCAGCTTAGCCGGGACAGAAAGGGACGAGCAGTACTTC	CASSLAGTERDEQYF
NA	TRBV20-1	NA	TRBJ2-6	TGCAGCGTGCGATCTGGGGCCAACGTCCTGACTTTC	CSVRSGANVLTF
NA	TRBV29-1	NA	TRBJ2-1	TGCAGCGTTGAAGAGGGCAGCTACAATGAGCAGTTCTTC	CSVEEGSYNEQFF
few	TRBV7-8	NA	TRBJ2-7	TGTGCCAGCAGCTTCCAAGGGCAATTTCCCTCCTACGAGCAGTACTTC	CASSFQGQFPSYEQYF
NA	TRBV20-1	NA	TRBJ2-7	TGCAGTGCTAGGGTCTCCAGCTCCTACGAGCAGTACTTC	CSARVSSSYEQYF
NA	TRBV27	NA	TRBJ1-5	TGTGCCAGCAGTTTGGGGTTCGCCAATCAGCCCCAGCATTTT	CASSLGFANQPQHF
NA	TRBV6-2/TRBV6-3	NA	TRBJ2-1	TGTGCCAGCACCGACGGATACGGCGGCGCAAGGGGGGGGAATGAGCAGTTCTTC	CASTDGYGGARGGNEQFF
few	TRBV7-9	NA	TRBJ2-1	TGTGCCAGCAGCCCCCGGGATAGGGTAGGGGGGCAGTTCTTC	CASSPRDRVGGQFF
NA	TRBV7-9	TRBD1	TRBJ2-3	TGTGCCAGCAGCTGGGACAGGGGGTTGGATACGCAGTATTTT	CASSWDRGLDTQYF
NA	TRBV3-1	NA	TRBJ2-7	TGTGCCAGCAGCCACTCTGGGGGACTCTACGAGCAGTACTTC	CASSHSGGLYEQYF
many	TRBV5-1	TRBD2	TRBJ2-1	TGCGCCAGCAGCCTGACTAGCGGGGTCTACAATGAGCAGTTCTTC	CASSLTSGVYNEQFF